The sequence of this T cell receptor (beta chain) was determined in a study of cytomegalovirus exposure and HLA in healthy donors. Study-wide results and caveats: Excluded: some indistinguishable V segments such as TRBV6-2 and TRBV6-3.

Details on this clone: Its specificity is unknown. At one end the junction does not follow the germline gene, possibly because of a read error.

Donors counted as nominally healthy when sampled, yet unrecorded immune exposures were likely. The PCR contained 60 Vbeta and 13 Jbeta primers. The method was immunoSEQ multiplex PCR; TCRdb's version includes in-frame clones alone and lacks a portion of them. The data hold about 56,000 clones, with about four fifths observed a single time. The CDR3 is 15 amino acids. Germline assignment: CDR1 SSHAT and CDR2 FNYEAQ (reference sequence). Sequencing was performed on PBMCs. The source of this sequence is a middle-aged man in good health and CMV-seronegative. This sequence joins TRBV7-7 and TRBJ2-5; 10 bases agree with TRBD2. The CDR3 DNA reads as TGTGCTAGCAGCTCTTCTAGCGGGGGACACGAGACCCAGTACTTC. It yields the protein CASSSSSGGHETQYF.